This T cell receptor beta chain was captured in a study of PD-L1 blockade in urothelial cancer (dated by TCRdb to about 2017). In terms of the full investigation: Every patient began therapy in about 2014 and was given atezolizumab 1,200 mg intravenously every 3 weeks. About 90% of the 29 patients were males with bladder-origin urothelial cancer, and about 65% of the 29 reported a prior smoking history. An ECOG performance status of 0 or 1 was recorded for the patients, and 0 to 3 prior chemotherapy regimens had been received by the patients. Blood samples were analyzed 3 weeks after the start of treatment (second dose) and 6 weeks after the start of treatment. Blood samples yielded a median of roughly 150,000 T cells and tens of thousands of unique TCRs, with median clonality roughly 0.085. Somatic, immune and clinical correlates of response to PD-L1 blockade with atezolizumab in urothelial cancer were the focus of an exploratory multi-omic analysis. TCR sequencing covered pretreatment tumor samples and matched, serially collected peripheral blood taken before and after atezolizumab treatment. Durable clinical benefit was defined as a progression-free survival longer than 6 months, and TCR features were additionally tested against progression-free survival and overall survival. In the same patients who had TCR sequencing, pretreatment tumors also underwent whole exome sequencing and RNA sequencing. Durable clinical benefit was achieved by nine patients but not by the remaining 20. Pretreatment blood TCR-seq was available for 27 to 30 patients, at least one posttreatment blood collection was obtained for some 25 patients, and tumor TCR-seq was available for some 25 patients.

To estimate absolute template abundance from read counts, synthetic TCR analog templates were spiked into each PCR. The immunoSEQ assay was used to amplify TCRbeta CDR3 regions from genomic DNA with bias-controlled V and J gene primers. Sequencing of rearranged TCRbeta segments was performed at approximately 20X coverage. On the authors' methods: Sequencing errors were corrected by clustering and CDR3s were annotated against IMGT to assign V, D and J genes. Out-of-frame and stop-codon sequences were excluded, and only productive TCRbeta rearrangements were used in downstream analyses. Clonality was calculated as one minus the Shannon entropy normalized by the log of the number of unique productive sequences. Clones differing between time points or between blood and tumor were identified using Fisher's exact test with Benjamini-Hochberg correction, with an adjusted p below 0.01 applied as the threshold. What TCRdb holds here is the immuneACCESS table cut down to in-frame rearrangements. Part of the clones is not present; checked against another copy, under half of the missing clones reflect an unresolved V gene, and the others are unexplained. From that table come the V and J calls and clone size; the DNA was used to work out D and trimming. This sample is represented by about 30,000 clones; nearly 90% of them were singletons. Approximately 8.1% of the sample goes to the ten largest clones.

On the study overall, not on this receptor specifically: Among patients with durable benefit, tumor-associated TCR clones showed greater expansion in peripheral blood 3 weeks after treatment started (n ≈ 20, p = 0.022). A pretreatment peripheral blood TCR clonality below the median was linked to improved progression-free and overall survival. Small sample size (n ≈ 29) and many exploratory analyses mean the results are intended to be hypothesis-generating.

About this clone: No antigen is known for it. Per-base quality was not reported, and no clone a single base away is much larger than it.

V and J are truncated by 0 bases and 1 base respectively, leaving an intervening sequence of 9 bases. The CDR3 numbers 16 residues from cysteine through phenylalanine. The sequence is cut down to CDR3 DNA, 48 bases in frame from base 1. In the germline V gene, CDR1 corresponds to LGHNA and CDR2 to YNFKEQ. The time point tag for this specimen amounts to: peripheral blood 6 weeks after treatment start. A cohort of around 29 patients with locally advanced or metastatic urothelial carcinoma, treated at Memorial Sloan Kettering on a trial protocol, was included. Peripheral blood mononuclear cells were collected pretreatment and during treatment, at between 1 and 8 total time points per patient. The Qiagen DNeasy Blood extraction kit was used to purify genomic DNA from total PBMCs and tumor samples. PBMCs were collected pretreatment and during treatment and were isolated and stored as previously described.

The receptor chain draws on TRBV4-2 and TRBJ2-2; the D gene is possibly TRBD2, with 5 bases matching. The receptor was derived from an elderly man with urothelial cancer. The sequencing here drew on PBMCs, taken around atezolizumab (anti-PD-L1) treatment. The CDR3 corresponds to CASSQDLGRNTGELFF. At the DNA level, the sequence is TGTGCCAGCAGCCAAGACTTGGGGAGGAACACCGGGGAGCTGTTTTTT.